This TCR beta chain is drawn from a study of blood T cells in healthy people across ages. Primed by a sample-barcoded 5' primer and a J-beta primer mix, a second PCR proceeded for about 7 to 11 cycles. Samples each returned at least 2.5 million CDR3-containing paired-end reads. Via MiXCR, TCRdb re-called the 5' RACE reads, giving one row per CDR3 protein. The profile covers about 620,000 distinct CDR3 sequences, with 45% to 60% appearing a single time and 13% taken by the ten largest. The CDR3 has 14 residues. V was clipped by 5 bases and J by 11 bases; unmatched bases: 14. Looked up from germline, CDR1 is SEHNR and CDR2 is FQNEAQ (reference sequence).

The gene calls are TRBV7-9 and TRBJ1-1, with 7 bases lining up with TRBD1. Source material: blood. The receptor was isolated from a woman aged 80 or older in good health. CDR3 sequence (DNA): TGTGCCAGCAGCCCCGGACAGGCGGAGACCGGGGCTTTCTTT. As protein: CASSPGQAETGAFF.